These 30 T cell receptor beta chains were all obtained from the same sample, sequenced in a study of identical twins. Each CDR3 protein is one row after TCRdb ran MiXCR on the 5' RACE reads. Among around 280,000 distinct CDR3 sequences listed, roughly 8.6% were seen once. This sample was shared with a second study, whose subject was yellow fever vaccine responses in identical twins.

Sequencing input: memory (CD45RO+) T cells sorted from blood. The receptors originated from a woman in her late teens or twenties in good health.

This sequence joins TRBV11-2 and TRBJ2-3; 14 bases are a match to TRBD2. From germline, CDR1 is SGHAT and CDR2 FQNNGV. This CDR3 is built from 18 residues. V trimming: 5 bases; J trimming: 1 base; junction bases outside the gene matches: 8. The CDR3 region is CASSRPGLAGVGTDTQYF. Here the CDR3 DNA reads TGTGCCAGCAGCCGACCGGGACTAGCGGGAGTGGGCACAGATACGCAGTATTTT. The variable domain in full, with the rest retrieved from reference TRBV11-2 and TRBJ2-3, is EAGVAQSPRYKIIEKRQSVAFWCNPISGHATLYWYQQILGQGPKLLIQFQNNGVVDDSQLPKDRFSAERLKGVDSTLKIQPAKLEDSAVYLCASSRPGLAGVGTDTQYFGPGTRLTVL.

This rearrangement joins TRBV5-4 to TRBJ2-5, with a tentative D call TRBD1 (7 bases). The CDR3 is 14 residues long. Trimming removed 3 bases at V and 2 bases at J, with 11 bases between. The germline V gene has CDR1 SGHNT and CDR2 YYREEE (reference sequence). In DNA, the CDR3 is TGTGCCAGCAGCTGGAGGGACAGACAAGAGACCCAGTACTTC. Amino acid sequence: CASSWRDRQETQYF.

In this sample, this clonotype turned up a few times. One junction end does not reproduce the germline sequence, and a read error may be involved. The chain carries TRBV5-1 and TRBJ1-2; no firm D call. This CDR3 contains 12 residues. The germline CDR1 and CDR2 sequences are SGHRS and YFSETQ. The DNA of the CDR3 is TGCGCCAGCCGCTTAGAACAAGGAGGCTACACCTTC. It specifies CASRLEQGGYTF.

The chain recombines TRBV3-1 with TRBJ2-2; TRBD2 matches at 9 bases. Germline V gene data show CDR1 as LGHDT and CDR2 as YNNKEL (reference sequence). V was pared by 4 bases and J by 0 bases, with 9 bases of the junction left unmatched. The CDR3 runs to 18 residues. The CDR3 region is CASSRRPPSGANTGELFF. CDR3 in DNA: TGTGCCAGCAGCCGACGGCCCCCTAGCGGGGCGAACACCGGGGAGCTGTTTTTT.

A few counts support this clonotype. The gene calls are TRBV29-1 and TRBJ1-1; D is undetermined. The CDR3 totals 12 residues. The germline CDR1 and CDR2 sequences are SQVTM and ANQGSEA. V gave up 6 bases and J gave up 2 bases, with 10 bases separating them. The CDR3 DNA is TGCAGCGTCTGCGACGGTAACACTGAAGCTTTCTTT. Translated, it gives CSVCDGNTEAFF. Complete variable domain (other parts from reference TRBV29-1 and TRBJ1-1): SAVISQKPSRDICQRGTSLTIQCQVDSQVTMMFWYRQQPGQSLTLIATANQGSEATYESGFVIDKFPISRPNLTFSTLTVSNMSPEDSSIYLCSVCDGNTEAFFGQGTRLTVV.

The rearrangement uses TRBV20-1 and TRBJ1-1, with a possible D match to TRBD1 (5 bases). This CDR3 comprises 12 residues. V was pared by 5 bases and J by 1 base, with 8 bases between. Germline loops: CDR1 DFQATT, CDR2 SNEGSKA (reference sequence). Written as DNA, the CDR3 is TGCAGTGCTTGGGGACCGAACACTGAAGCTTTCTTT. Protein product: CSAWGPNTEAFF.

This clonotype has more than one count but fewer than ten. The chain joins TRBV6-1 to TRBJ2-5; 7 bases align to TRBD2. Germline assignment: CDR1 MNHNS and CDR2 SASEGT. With V trimmed by 7 bases and J by 1 base, 6 bases remained unmatched. The CDR3 extends over 14 amino acids. The CDR3: CASMSSGTQETQYF. For the CDR3, the DNA is TGTGCCAGCATGAGCAGCGGGACCCAAGAGACCCAGTACTTC.

In its sample, this clonotype was seen many times. This chain joins TRBV14 and TRBJ1-4; TRBD1 matches 8 bases. V dropped 4 bases and J dropped 4; count of bases not matched to a gene: 5. From germline, CDR1 is SGHDN and CDR2 FVKESK. The CDR3 length is 15 residues. CDR3 DNA sequence: TGTGCCAGCAGCCGGTGGACAGGGTTTAATGAAAAACTGTTTTTT. As protein: CASSRWTGFNEKLFF.

This clonotype has more than one count but fewer than ten. V is TRBV3-1 and J is TRBJ1-5, with TRBD1 matching over 10 bases. The CDR3 length is 15 residues. Germline-derived CDR1 and CDR2 are LGHDT and YNNKEL (reference sequence). The V gene end was trimmed by 5 bases and the J gene end by 11 bases; junction bases not matched to a gene: 12. CDR3 amino acids: CASSIGTGAPMAQHF. CDR3 DNA sequence: TGTGCCAGCAGCATCGGGACAGGGGCCCCAATGGCCCAGCATTTT.

This clonotype was recorded a few times. The chain recombines TRBV4-1 with TRBJ2-5, with D unclear. V dropped 1 base and J dropped 1 base, with 7 bases sitting between them. The V gene's germline CDR1 is MGHRA and CDR2 YSYEKL. There are 14 residues in the CDR3. CDR3 amino acids: CASSQASFQETQYF. CDR3 nucleotide sequence: TGCGCCAGCAGCCAAGCATCCTTCCAAGAGACCCAGTACTTC.

This clonotype was counted many times. V and J are TRBV12-3 or TRBV12-4 and TRBJ2-7; 8 bases align to TRBD1. This CDR3 is 14 amino acids long. V trimming: 6 bases; J trimming: 3 bases; junction bases outside the gene matches: 7. The CDR3 DNA is TGTGCCAGCAGAGGACAGGGAAAGAGCTACGAGCAGTACTTC. This gives the protein CASRGQGKSYEQYF.

This clonotype was seen ten or more times. The chain recombines TRBV9 with TRBJ2-5; D might be TRBD1 (6 bases). Trimming left V 2 bases short and J 3 bases short, with 14 bases between. The CDR3 sequence is 15 residues long. Germline CDR1 and CDR2: SGDLS and YYNGEE. In DNA form, the CDR3 reads TGTGCCAGCAGCGTCTCGGGACAAACCAAAGAGACCCAGTACTTC. It encodes CASSVSGQTKETQYF.

The sample holds many counts of this clonotype. The genes are TRBV6-1 and TRBJ2-3; possibly TRBD1 for D (6 bases). Germline assignment: CDR1 MNHNS and CDR2 SASEGT. The CDR3 runs to 17 residues. Trimming took off 6 bases at V and 0 bases at J, with 19 bases between the two ends. The chain's CDR3 is CASSSIPGHTSTDTQYF. The CDR3 bases are TGTGCCAGCAGCAGCATACCGGGACATACTAGCACAGATACGCAGTATTTT.

The J gene is TRBJ2-3, the V gene TRBV7-8, with a possible D match to TRBD1 (6 bases). V lost 5 bases and J 0 bases, leaving 9 bases between the germline ends. This CDR3 has 14 amino acids. CDR1 and CDR2 (germline): SGHVS, FQNEAQ. CDR3 in amino acids: CASSRTASTDTQYF. The CDR3 bases are TGTGCCAGCAGCCGGACAGCTAGCACAGATACGCAGTATTTT. The full variable domain, in which reference TRBV7-8 and TRBJ2-3 provide the parts outside the CDR3, is GAGVSQSPRYKVAKRGQDVALRCDPISGHVSLFWYQQALGQGPEFLTYFQNEAQLDKSGLPSDRFFAERPEGSVSTLKIQRTQQEDSAVYLCASSRTASTDTQYFGPGTRLTVL.

This clonotype turned up a few times. This chain connects TRBV6-1 to TRBJ2-2; no firm D call. V lost 6 bases and J 7 bases, leaving 12 bases between the germline ends. Germline V gene lookup returns CDR1 MNHNS and CDR2 SASEGT. The CDR3 is made up of 13 amino acids. DNA of the CDR3: TGTGCCAGCAGAGTACCCGTGGGCGGGGAGCTGTTTTTT. Protein sequence: CASRVPVGGELFF.

This clonotype was picked up many times. The chain couples TRBV29-1 to TRBJ2-5, with D perhaps matching TRBD2 (5 bases). Trimming left V 3 bases short and J 2 bases short, with 7 bases between. There are 12 residues in the CDR3. Germline V gene sequence: CDR1 SQVTM, CDR2 ANQGSEA. CDR3 in DNA: TGCAGCGTTGACCGGACTCAAGAGACCCAGTACTTC. It translates to CSVDRTQETQYF.

This clonotype was detected many times. The chain links TRBV7-2 to TRBJ2-3, with D possibly matching TRBD2 (7 bases). Trimming took 3 bases from V and 3 from J, leaving 10 bases between them. From germline, CDR1 is SGHTA and CDR2 FQGNSA. The CDR3 runs to 14 residues. The CDR3 here is CASSLGGQTDTQYF. The CDR3 DNA sequence: TGTGCCAGCAGCTTGGGGGGGCAAACAGATACGCAGTATTTT.

This clonotype was detected many times. V usage is TRBV20-1 and J usage is TRBJ2-7; 12 positions agree with TRBD2. V dropped 4 bases and J dropped 1; count of bases not matched to a gene: 8. The CDR3 extends over 16 amino acids. Germline V gives CDR1 DFQATT, CDR2 SNEGSKA (reference sequence). Here the CDR3 reads CSATRPGLAGSYEQYF. The CDR3 DNA reads TGCAGTGCTACCAGGCCGGGACTAGCGGGTTCCTACGAGCAGTACTTC.

The chain employs TRBV5-1 and TRBJ2-7; 10 bases are a match to TRBD2. Germline CDR1 and CDR2: SGHRS and YFSETQ. This CDR3 is built from 16 residues. Germline trimming cut 0 bases from V and 5 bases from J; bases unmatched to any gene: 8. This CDR3 reads CASSLGASGRPHEQYF. DNA for the CDR3: TGCGCCAGCAGCTTGGGGGCTAGCGGGAGACCCCACGAGCAGTACTTC. The full variable domain, with the rest looked up from reference TRBV5-1 and TRBJ2-7, is KAGVTQTPRYLIKTRGQQVTLSCSPISGHRSVSWYQQTPGQGLQFLFEYFSETQRNKGNFPGRFSGRQFSNSRSEMNVSTLELGDSALYLCASSLGASGRPHEQYFGPGTRLTVT.

The sample holds a few counts of this clonotype. The CDR3 reads CASSFSGNSNQPQHF. The CDR3 DNA sequence: TGTGCCAGCAGTTTCTCCGGTAATAGCAATCAGCCCCAGCATTTT. The chain is built from TRBV27 and TRBJ1-5; no clear D. This CDR3 comprises 15 residues. The V end lost 3 bases, the J end lost 0 bases, and 9 bases lay between the germline ends. CDR1 is MNHEY, CDR2 SMNVEV, per germline (reference sequence).

This chain connects TRBV6-1 to TRBJ2-2; 10 nucleotides match TRBD2. Germline CDR1 and CDR2: MNHNS and SASEGT. Trimming removed 7 bases from V and 5 bases from J; junction bases left unmatched: 7. The CDR3 is made up of 15 amino acids. The CDR3 DNA reads TGTGCCAGCACCCCAGGAGCGGGAGGGACCGGGGAGCTGTTTTTT. Its translation: CASTPGAGGTGELFF.

This clonotype was recorded many times. The chain employs TRBV7-8 and TRBJ1-5; tentatively, D is TRBD1 (5 bases). Looked up from germline, CDR1 is SGHVS and CDR2 is FQNEAQ. The V and J ends lost 3 bases and 3 bases respectively, with 9 bases between them. The CDR3 consists of 14 residues. The CDR3 DNA sequence: TGTGCCAGCAGCTTGGGGGGGTACAATCAGCCCCAGCATTTT. Protein: CASSLGGYNQPQHF.

The V call is TRBV7-9, the J call TRBJ1-4; D might be TRBD1 (5 bases). From germline, CDR1 is SEHNR and CDR2 FQNEAQ (reference sequence). Trimming shortened V by 3 bases and J by 7 bases, and 21 bases separated the two germline ends. The CDR3 is 17 residues long. The CDR3 nucleotides read TGTGCCAGCAGCTTGACTATCGACAGTCGGGGTGGTGAAAAACTGTTTTTT. This codes for CASSLTIDSRGGEKLFF.

This clonotype has more than one count but fewer than ten. Germline and junction disagree at one end, which may indicate a read error. J is TRBJ1-1 and V is TRBV20-1; no reliable D call. The CDR3 consists of 15 residues. The germline CDR1 and CDR2 sequences are DFQATT and SNEGSKA (reference sequence). CDR3 DNA: TGCAATGCTAGTTACCCCCCGCGCCAGAACACTGAAGCTTTCTTT. Its translation is CNASYPPRQNTEAFF.

This clonotype was found many times. DNA for the CDR3: TGTGCCAGCCGACTCTCTGGGGCCAACGTCCTGACTTTC. Amino acids: CASRLSGANVLTF. This sequence joins TRBV12-3 or TRBV12-4 and TRBJ2-6; D is ambiguous. The V end lost 8 bases, the J end lost 0 bases, and 5 bases lay between the germline ends. This CDR3 comprises 13 residues.

Only a few counts were recorded for this clonotype. This sequence joins TRBV20-1 and TRBJ2-1; 10 bases match TRBD2. CDR3 length: 16 residues. Germline V CDR1 and CDR2: DFQATT, SNEGSKA (reference sequence). V shed 5 bases and J 8 bases; nucleotides not matched to a gene: 15. The CDR3 DNA follows: TGCAGTGCTTTCCCTAAACTAGCGGGGTTAACCGATGAGCAGTTCTTC. This codes for CSAFPKLAGLTDEQFF.

The chain has TRBV20-1 and TRBJ1-6, with a weak D call TRBD1 (5 bases). CDR3 length equals 13 residues. V gave up 3 bases and J gave up 4 bases, with 7 bases separating them. Germline V lookup: CDR1 DFQATT, CDR2 SNEGSKA (reference sequence). CDR3 nucleotides: TGCAGTGCTAGGGACACTTATAATTCACCCCTCCACTTT. As protein: CSARDTYNSPLHF.

This clonotype appeared many times. J is TRBJ2-3 and V is TRBV12-3 or TRBV12-4, with 7 bases that match TRBD1. The CDR3 loop spans 14 amino acids. The trim removed 5 bases at V and 5 bases at J, leaving 7 bases unmatched. In DNA form, the CDR3 reads TGTGCCAGCAGTCACAACAGGGGATTAGATACGCAGTATTTT. The encoded protein is CASSHNRGLDTQYF.

The CDR3 sequence: CASSLIVTNTGELFF. Here the CDR3 DNA reads TGTGCCAGCAGTTTGATAGTAACGAACACCGGGGAGCTGTTTTTT. This chain joins TRBV12-3 or TRBV12-4 and TRBJ2-2, with D uncertain. The CDR3 loop spans 15 amino acids. With 3 bases removed from V and 0 bases from J, the gap between germline ends came to 8 bases.

This clonotype was observed a few times. The chain has TRBV20-1 and TRBJ2-5, with D possibly matching TRBD2 (8 bases). CDR1 is DFQATT, CDR2 SNEGSKA, per germline (reference sequence). This CDR3 contains 15 residues. Trimming cost V 6 bases and J 2 bases, with 19 bases left between them. In nucleotides, the CDR3 is TGCAGTGCCGAGGGGGCTAGCGGGCCTCAAGAGACCCAGTACTTC. Protein: CSAEGASGPQETQYF.